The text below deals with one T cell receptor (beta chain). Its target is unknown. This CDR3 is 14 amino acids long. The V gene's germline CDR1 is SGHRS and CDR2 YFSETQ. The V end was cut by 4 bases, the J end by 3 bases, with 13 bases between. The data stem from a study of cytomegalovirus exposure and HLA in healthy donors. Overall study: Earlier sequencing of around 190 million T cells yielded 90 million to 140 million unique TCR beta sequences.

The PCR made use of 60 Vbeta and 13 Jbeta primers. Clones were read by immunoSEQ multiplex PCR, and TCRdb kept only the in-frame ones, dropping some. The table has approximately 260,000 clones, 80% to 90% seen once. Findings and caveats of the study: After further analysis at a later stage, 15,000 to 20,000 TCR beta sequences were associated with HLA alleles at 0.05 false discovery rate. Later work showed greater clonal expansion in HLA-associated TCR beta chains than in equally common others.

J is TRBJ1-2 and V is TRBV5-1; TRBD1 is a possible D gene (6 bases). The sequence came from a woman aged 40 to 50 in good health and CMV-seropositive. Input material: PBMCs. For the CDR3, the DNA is TGCGCCAGCAGCGTGGAGGGGGGGGACTATGGCTACACCTTC. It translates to CASSVEGGDYGYTF. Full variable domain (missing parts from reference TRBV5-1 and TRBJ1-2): KAGVTQTPRYLIKTRGQQVTLSCSPISGHRSVSWYQQTPGQGLQFLFEYFSETQRNKGNFPGRFSGRQFSNSRSEMNVSTLELGDSALYLCASSVEGGDYGYTFGSGTRLTVV.